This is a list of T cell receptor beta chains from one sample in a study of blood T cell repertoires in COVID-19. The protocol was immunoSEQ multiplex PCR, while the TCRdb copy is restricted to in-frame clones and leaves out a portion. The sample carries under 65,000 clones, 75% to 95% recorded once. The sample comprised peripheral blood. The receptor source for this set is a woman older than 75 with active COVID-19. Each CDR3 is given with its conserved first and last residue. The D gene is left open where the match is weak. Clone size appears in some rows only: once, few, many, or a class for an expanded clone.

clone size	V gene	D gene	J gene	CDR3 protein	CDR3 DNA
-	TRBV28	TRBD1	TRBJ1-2	CASRIPTGGGEDYGYTF	TGTGCCAGCAGGATCCCGACAGGGGGCGGAGAAGACTATGGCTACACCTTC
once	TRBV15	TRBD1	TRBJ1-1	CATSREGQVNTEAFF	TGTGCCACCAGCAGAGAGGGACAGGTGAACACTGAAGCTTTCTTT
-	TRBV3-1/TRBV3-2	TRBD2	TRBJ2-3	CASSQDGGVGTDTQYF	TGTGCCAGCAGCCAAGATGGGGGGGTGGGCACAGATACGCAGTATTTT
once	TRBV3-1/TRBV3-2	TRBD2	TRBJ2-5	CASSFRTSGGETQYF	TGTGCCAGCAGCTTCCGGACTAGCGGAGGGGAGACCCAGTACTTC
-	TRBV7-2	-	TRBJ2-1	CASSSGDGSYNEQFF	TGTGCCAGCAGCTCCGGGGATGGATCCTACAATGAGCAGTTCTTC
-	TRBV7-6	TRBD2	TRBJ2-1	CASSSRGTSGAYNEQFF	TGTGCCAGCAGCTCCCGGGGGACTAGCGGGGCCTACAATGAGCAGTTCTTC
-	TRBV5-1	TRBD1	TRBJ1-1	CASSSSTGLGTEAFF	TGCGCCAGCAGCTCCTCGACAGGGCTGGGCACTGAAGCTTTCTTT
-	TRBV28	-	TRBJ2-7	CASTGGTYEQYF	TGTGCCAGCACAGGGGGGACCTACGAGCAGTACTTC
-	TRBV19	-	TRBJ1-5	CASSIGSQPQHF	TGTGCCAGTAGTATAGGGAGTCAGCCCCAGCATTTT
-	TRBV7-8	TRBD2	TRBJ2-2	CASSLVGRLAGGPNTGELFF	TGTGCCAGCAGCTTAGTAGGGCGGCTAGCGGGGGGCCCTAACACCGGGGAGCTGTTTTTT
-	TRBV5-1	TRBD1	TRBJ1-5	CASSSGDRDRNQPQHF	TGCGCCAGCAGCTCAGGGGACAGGGATCGGAATCAGCCCCAGCATTTT
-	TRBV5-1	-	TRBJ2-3	CASSLGGRADTQYF	TGCGCCAGCAGCCTGGGGGGGCGGGCGGATACGCAGTATTTT
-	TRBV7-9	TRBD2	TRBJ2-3	CASSLASSGGTDTQYF	TGTGCCAGCAGCTTAGCATCCAGCGGGGGCACAGATACGCAGTATTTT
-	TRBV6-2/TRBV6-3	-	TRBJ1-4	CASSYLERNEKLFF	TGTGCCAGCAGTTATCTCGAGAGGAATGAAAAACTGTTTTTT
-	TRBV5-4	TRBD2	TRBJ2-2	CASSFGGARVTGELFF	TGTGCCAGCAGCTTCGGGGGGGCAAGGGTCACCGGGGAGCTGTTTTTT
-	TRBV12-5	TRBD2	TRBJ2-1	CASGFALLAGRGNEQFF	TGTGCTAGTGGTTTCGCGCTACTAGCGGGGCGCGGTAATGAGCAGTTCTTC
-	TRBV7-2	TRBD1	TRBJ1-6	CASSLARWGTDNSPLHF	TGTGCCAGCAGCTTAGCCCGGTGGGGGACAGATAATTCACCCCTCCACTTT
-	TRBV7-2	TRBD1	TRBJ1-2	CASSLRQGGVYGYTF	TGTGCCAGCAGCTTACGACAGGGGGGAGTCTATGGCTACACCTTC
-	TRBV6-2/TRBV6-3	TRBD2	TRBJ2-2	CASSYSGAGTGELFF	TGTGCCAGCAGTTATAGCGGGGCCGGCACCGGGGAGCTGTTTTTT
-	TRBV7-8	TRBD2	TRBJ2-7	CASSSGLAGEEQYF	TGTGCCAGCAGCTCGGGACTAGCGGGAGAAGAGCAGTACTTC
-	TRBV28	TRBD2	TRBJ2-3	CASSKAGGPSTQYF	TGTGCCAGCAGTAAAGCGGGAGGGCCGAGTACGCAGTATTTT
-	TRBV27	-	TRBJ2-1	CASSSRGRNEQFF	TGTGCCAGCAGTTCTCGCGGGCGCAATGAGCAGTTCTTC
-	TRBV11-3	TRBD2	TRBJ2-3	CASSLGQTSGSPDTQYF	TGTGCCAGCAGCTTAGGCCAAACTAGCGGGAGTCCAGATACGCAGTATTTT
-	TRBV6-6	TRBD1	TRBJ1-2	CASRDREDYGYTF	TGTGCCAGCAGAGACAGGGAGGACTATGGCTACACCTTC
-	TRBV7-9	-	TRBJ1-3	CASSEEGYSGNTIYF	TGTGCCAGCAGCGAGGAGGGATACTCTGGAAACACCATATATTTT
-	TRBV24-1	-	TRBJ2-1	CATSDGYNEQFF	TGTGCCACCAGTGACGGGTACAATGAGCAGTTCTTC